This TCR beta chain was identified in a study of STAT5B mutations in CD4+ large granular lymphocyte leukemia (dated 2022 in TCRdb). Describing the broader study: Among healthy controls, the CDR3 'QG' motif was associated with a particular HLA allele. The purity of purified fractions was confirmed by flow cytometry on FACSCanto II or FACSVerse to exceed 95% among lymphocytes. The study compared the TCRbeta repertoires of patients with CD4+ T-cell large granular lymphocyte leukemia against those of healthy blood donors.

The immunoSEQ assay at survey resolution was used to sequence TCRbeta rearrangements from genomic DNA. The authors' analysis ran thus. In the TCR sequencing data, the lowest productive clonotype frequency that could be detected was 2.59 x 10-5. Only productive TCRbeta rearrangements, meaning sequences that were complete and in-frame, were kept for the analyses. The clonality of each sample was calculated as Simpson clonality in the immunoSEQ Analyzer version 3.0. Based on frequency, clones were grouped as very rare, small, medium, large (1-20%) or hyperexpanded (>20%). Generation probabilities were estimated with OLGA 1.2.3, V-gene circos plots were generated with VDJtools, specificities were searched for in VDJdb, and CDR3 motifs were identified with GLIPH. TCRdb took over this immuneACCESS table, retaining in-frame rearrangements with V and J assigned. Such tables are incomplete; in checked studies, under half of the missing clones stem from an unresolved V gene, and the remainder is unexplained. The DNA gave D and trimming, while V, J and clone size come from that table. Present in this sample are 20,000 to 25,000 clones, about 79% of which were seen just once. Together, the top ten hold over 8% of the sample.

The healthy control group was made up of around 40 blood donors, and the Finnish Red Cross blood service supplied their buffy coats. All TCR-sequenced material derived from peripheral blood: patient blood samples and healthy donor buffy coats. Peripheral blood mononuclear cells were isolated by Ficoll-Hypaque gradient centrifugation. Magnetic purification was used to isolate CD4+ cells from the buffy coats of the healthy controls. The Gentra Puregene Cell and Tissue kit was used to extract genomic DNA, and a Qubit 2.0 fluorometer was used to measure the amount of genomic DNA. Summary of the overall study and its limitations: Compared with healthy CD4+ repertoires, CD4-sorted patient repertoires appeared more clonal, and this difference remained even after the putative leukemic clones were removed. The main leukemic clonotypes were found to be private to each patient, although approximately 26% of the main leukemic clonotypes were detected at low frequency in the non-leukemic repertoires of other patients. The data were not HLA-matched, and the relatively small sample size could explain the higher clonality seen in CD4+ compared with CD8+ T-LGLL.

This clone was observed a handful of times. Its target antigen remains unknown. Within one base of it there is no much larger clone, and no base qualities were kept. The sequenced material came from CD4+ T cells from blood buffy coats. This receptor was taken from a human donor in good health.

The sequenced DNA: TGTGCCAGCAACAGGGGTATCTTT. It translates to CASNRGIF. The V gene is TRBV21-1 and the J gene is TRBJ1-1; the table's D call TRBD1 went unverified against the DNA. TRBV21-1 is labeled a pseudogene. The CDR3 has 8 amino acids, counting the end cysteine and phenylalanine. CDR3 DNA only is kept here, 24 bases in frame from base 1.